What follows is one TCR beta chain and its context. The source of the sample is a study of shared clonotypes between healthy human individuals. Clones were sequenced by immunoSEQ multiplex PCR, and TCRdb holds only the in-frame ones, with some missing. The data contain under 2.5 million clones, 85% to 95% of them singletons. CD4+ cells were split into CD45RA+ naive and CD45RA-negative memory subsets. The sequence was obtained from a man aged 18 to 30 in good health. Some clones in this sample may be carry-over from other donors' samples. The material sequenced was naive CD4+ T cells from PBMCs. Described subset: CD45RA+ positively selected.

Written as DNA, the CDR3 is TGTGCCAGCTCCCCCGGTAGGCGGGTTTACGAGCAGTACTTC. Translated, it gives CASSPGRRVYEQYF. This chain joins TRBV18 and TRBJ2-7, with a weak D call TRBD2 (5 bases). This CDR3 is 14 amino acids long. Germline loops: CDR1 KGHSH, CDR2 LQKENI. V was trimmed by 6 bases and J by 4 bases, leaving 16 bases between them.